This T cell receptor beta chain was retrieved from a study of shared clonotypes between healthy human individuals. Study-level results: Incomplete sequencing of sorted subsets was indicated by rarefaction despite large depth. Generation probabilities of non-shared clonotypes were lower (relative to those shared by all four donors). Blood was the only sampled material, and tissue repertoires likely differ.

Turning to this clone: Its antigen is undetermined.

Sequenced by immunoSEQ multiplex PCR; TCRdb stores in-frame clones only, minus some. Here the sample spans about 2.3 million clones, roughly 90% being singletons. The junction had 11 bases not matched to a gene; V was cut back by 5 bases and J by 4 bases. Germline V lookup: CDR1 MNHEY, CDR2 SMNVEV (reference sequence). This CDR3 is 15 amino acids long. Sequenced input: naive CD4+ T cells from PBMCs. Subset reported: CD45RA+ positively selected. This sequence originates from a man in his late teens or twenties in good health. Some clones in this sample may be carry-over from other donors' samples. This chain joins TRBV27 and TRBJ2-7, with TRBD1 matching over 7 bases. CDR3 in DNA: TGTGCCAGCAGTCCTCTCCACGGGACAGTATACGAGCAGTACTTC. Translating gives CASSPLHGTVYEQYF.